This T cell receptor (beta chain) was captured by sequencing in a study of shared clonotypes between healthy human individuals. Study observations and caveats: Clonotypes that were shared across a few donors made up about 5.1% of naive CD4 clonotypes. Rarefaction exposed incomplete sorted-subset sequencing despite large depth.

Only Caucasian adults living in Nashville, Tennessee served as donors. At the deep level, the assay was run. This table comes from immunoSEQ multiplex PCR, and its TCRdb copy is limited to in-frame clones, with some not included. Of fewer than 1.8 million clones detected, 98% appear once; the ten largest clones hold approximately 0.4%. The CDR3 is made up of 15 amino acids. Germline CDR1 MNHNS, CDR2 SASEGT. The V gene lost 8 bases and the J gene lost 0 bases, with 13 bases spanning the gap. Note on this clone: Its antigen is unidentified.

The sequence derives from a man younger than 40 in good health. The chain is built from TRBV6-1 and TRBJ1-4, with unresolved D. Source material: naive CD4+ T cells sorted from blood. Indicated subset: CD45RA+ positively selected. CDR3 in amino acids: CASGDPVATNEKLFF. Written as DNA, the CDR3 is TGTGCCAGCGGAGACCCGGTAGCAACTAATGAAAAACTGTTTTTT.